The sample holds many counts of the clone carrying this TCR beta chain. Its target is unknown. Amplification of TCR beta CDR3 regions used RNA transcripts. HTBI primers primed a first-round RT-PCR, and a second-round multiplex PCR followed. TCRdb passed the multiplex PCR reads through MiXCR, listing each CDR3 protein once. In the table there are roughly 380,000 distinct CDR3 sequences, approximately 15% of which are singletons. These data are taken from a study of Graves' ophthalmopathy and Graves' hyperthyroidism. Study-wide context: The blood sample was drawn at first diagnosis and before any treatment.

The CDR3 sequence is 13 residues long. The trim removed 8 bases at V and 2 bases at J, leaving 5 bases unmatched. Per germline, CDR1 MNHEY and CDR2 SVGEGT. Cases classed as stable hyperthyroidism had no ophthalmopathy within 18 months of follow-up. Study-level results: The blood repertoire also included most expanded thyroid clonotypes above 0.001 frequency.

The rearrangement joins TRBV6-2 or TRBV6-3 to TRBJ2-7; 8 nucleotides line up with TRBD1. Sequenced input: peripheral blood. The TCR originated in a woman between 18 and 29 years old with stable Graves' hyperthyroidism. Written as DNA, the CDR3 is TGTGCCAGCCTGACAGGGGTGACCTACGAGCAGTACTTC. Translated, it gives CASLTGVTYEQYF.